The present T cell receptor (beta chain) was sequenced within a study of T cells in Graves' hyperthyroidism and ophthalmopathy. RNA transcripts yielded amplified TCR beta CDR3 regions. A first-round RT-PCR of the TCR CDR3 used the HTBI primer set. Each CDR3 protein is one row after TCRdb ran MiXCR on the multiplex PCR reads. The sample consists of roughly 630,000 distinct CDR3 sequences, roughly 14% of them appearing once. The V gene lost 0 bases and the J gene lost 3 bases, with 9 bases spanning the gap. CDR3 length equals 14 residues. Germline loops: CDR1 MNHEY, CDR2 SVGAGI. From more than 9 ml of fresh peripheral blood, PBMCs were isolated.

Source material: blood. V usage is TRBV6-5 and J usage is TRBJ2-7; the D gene could be TRBD1 or TRBD2 (5 bases each). This receptor was identified in a woman younger than 45 with Graves' hyperthyroidism. CDR3 residues: CASSYSGTLYEQYF. The CDR3 nucleotides are TGTGCCAGCAGTTACTCAGGGACGCTCTACGAGCAGTACTTC.